This T cell receptor (beta chain) comes out of a study of response to subunit inactivated influenza vaccine. V was pared by 5 bases and J by 6 bases, with 11 bases of the junction left unmatched. CDR3 length equals 16 residues. Whole-study findings and limits: A suggestion made by the authors is that each seasonal influenza vaccination recruits few new T cells.

This clonotype is judged medium-sized. What it binds is not known. TCRdb reprocessed the RT-PCR reads with MiXCR, giving one entry per CDR3 protein. The sample holds approximately 250,000 distinct CDR3 sequences; 12% are singletons and the top ten take 7.8%. The sequenced sample was non-naive T cells sorted from PBMCs, obtained 14 to 15 days before vaccination. The source of this sequence is a man over 45 who received an inactivated influenza vaccine. The V call is TRBV12-3 or TRBV12-4, the J call TRBJ2-1; TRBD1 agrees at 9 bases. The CDR3 DNA is TGTGCCAGCAGTCCCGGGACAGGGATTCTAGGCAATGAGCAGTTCTTC. It translates to CASSPGTGILGNEQFF.